This TCR beta chain was sequenced in a study of cytomegalovirus exposure and HLA in healthy donors. Study overall: An analysis done earlier identified around 100 million unique TCR beta sequences from about 179 million T cells. Study results and limitations: The authors listed 150 to 200 TCR beta chains as cytomegalovirus-associated. In a later analysis, 15,000 to 20,000 TCR beta sequences were associated with HLA alleles at 0.05 false discovery rate. A link between a missense DCLRE1C variant and TCR beta V- and J-gene trimming emerged from a later analysis.

A remark on this clone: Its antigen is not identified.

This PCR relied on a set of 60 Vbeta primers and 13 Jbeta primers. Produced via immunoSEQ multiplex PCR; TCRdb's table is partial and in-frame only. Among approximately 130,000 clones, 80% to 85% were seen once, and the ten largest hold less than 0.75%. This CDR3 is built from 17 residues. Germline CDR1 reads SGHTA; CDR2 reads FQGNSA. The trim removed 5 bases at V and 0 bases at J, leaving 8 bases unmatched. Sequences were obtained from PBMCs. The receptor was derived from a man between 18 and 35 years old in good health and CMV-seronegative. V and J are TRBV7-2 and TRBJ1-3; TRBD1 matches 9 bases. CDR3 protein: CASSPYPDRGSGNTIYF. The CDR3 DNA is TGTGCCAGCAGCCCCTACCCGGACAGGGGCTCTGGAAACACCATATATTTT.